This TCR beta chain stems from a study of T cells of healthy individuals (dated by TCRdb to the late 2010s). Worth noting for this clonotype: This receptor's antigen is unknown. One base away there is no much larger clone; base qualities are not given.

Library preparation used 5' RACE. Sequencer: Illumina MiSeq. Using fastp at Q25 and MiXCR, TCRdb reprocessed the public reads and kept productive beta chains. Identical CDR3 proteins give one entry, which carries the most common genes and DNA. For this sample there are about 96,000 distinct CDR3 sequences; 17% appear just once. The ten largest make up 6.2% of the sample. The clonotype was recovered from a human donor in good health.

The DNA sequence reads TGTGCCAGCAGGCAGGGGAACACCTACAATGAGCAGTTCTTC. It is translated as CASRQGNTYNEQFF. The sequence links TRBV21-1 to TRBJ2-1. TRBV21-1 is an annotated pseudogene. The cysteine opens and the phenylalanine closes a CDR3 of 14 amino acids. The read is trimmed to its CDR3 DNA, 42 bases read in frame from base 1.